The 7 T cell receptor beta chains listed next were all sequenced from one sample in a study of response to subunit inactivated influenza vaccine. Using its own MiXCR run on the RT-PCR reads, TCRdb lists one record per CDR3 protein. The sample records hundreds of thousands of distinct CDR3 sequences, approximately 14% being singletons. The specimen was PBMCs from blood, collected roughly 13 days after vaccination. Every receptor here comes from a man over 45 who received an inactivated influenza vaccine.

This chain links TRBV2 with TRBJ1-1; D is undetermined. Between the trimmed V and J ends, which lost 9 bases and 0 bases, there was a span of 11 bases. The length of the CDR3 is 13 residues. Germline lookup yields CDR1 SNHLY and CDR2 FYNNEI. CDR3: CARFGLMNTEAFF. DNA of the CDR3: TGTGCCAGGTTTGGGCTTATGAACACTGAAGCTTTCTTT.

V is TRBV7-2 and J is TRBJ2-7, with TRBD1 matching over 8 bases. Trimming took 0 bases from V and 3 from J; bases not matched to a gene: 4. Germline assignment: CDR1 SGHTA and CDR2 FQGNSA. The CDR3 spans 15 residues. The CDR3 bases are TGTGCCAGCAGCTTAGCGCAGGGGGCTCTCTACGAGCAGTACTTC. It encodes CASSLAQGALYEQYF.

This clonotype was observed a few times. The gene calls are TRBV29-1 and TRBJ2-7; 8 bases fit TRBD1. CDR3 length: 16 residues. J was trimmed by 6 bases and V by 3 bases; bases with no gene match: 16. Germline V gene lookup returns CDR1 SQVTM and CDR2 ANQGSEA. The CDR3: CSVEGGWGQGAGEQYF. In DNA, the CDR3 is TGCAGCGTTGAGGGAGGATGGGGCCAGGGGGCTGGCGAGCAGTACTTC.

The chain recombines TRBV7-2 with TRBJ2-3, with TRBD1 identical over 7 bases. The CDR3 runs to 15 residues. CDR1 SGHTA and CDR2 FQGNSA come from the germline V gene. After removal of 2 bases from V and 5 bases from J, the junction contained 7 bases not matched to a gene. DNA for the CDR3: TGTGCCAGCAGCTTAACGTCAGGGGGAAGAGATACGCAGTATTTT. This translates into CASSLTSGGRDTQYF. Combining the CDR3 with reference TRBV7-2 and TRBJ2-3 gives the whole variable domain GAGVSQSPSNKVTEKGKDVELRCDPISGHTALYWYRQSLGQGLEFLIYFQGNSAPDKSGLPSDRFSAERTGGSVSTLTIQRTQQEDSAVYLCASSLTSGGRDTQYFGPGTRLTVL.

This clonotype was recorded a few times. The chain couples TRBV2 to TRBJ2-3; no definite D call. V was clipped by 1 base and J by 0 bases, with 11 bases between them. The CDR3 loop spans 16 amino acids. CDR1 is SNHLY, CDR2 FYNNEI, per germline. The CDR3 DNA sequence: TGTGCCAGCAGTGAAGATTGGCTATCTAGCACAGATACGCAGTATTTT. Its translation is CASSEDWLSSTDTQYF.

The chain carries TRBV28 and TRBJ2-7; D gene ambiguous. Trimming pared 1 base from V and 0 bases from J, leaving 7 bases between. CDR1 and CDR2 from the germline V gene are MDHEN and SYDVKM. The CDR3 loop spans 14 amino acids. The CDR3 sequence: CASSLLVSSYEQYF. DNA for the CDR3: TGTGCCAGCAGTTTATTGGTCAGCTCCTACGAGCAGTACTTC.

J is TRBJ2-3 and V is TRBV6-1, with 8 bases fitting TRBD2. The CDR3 loop spans 14 amino acids. Germline CDR1 MNHNS, CDR2 SASEGT. J was trimmed by 4 bases and V by 10 bases; bases with no gene match: 10. The CDR3 nucleotides read TGTGCCACCAAAGCGGGAGTTCTCGCAGATACGCAGTATTTT. As protein: CATKAGVLADTQYF.